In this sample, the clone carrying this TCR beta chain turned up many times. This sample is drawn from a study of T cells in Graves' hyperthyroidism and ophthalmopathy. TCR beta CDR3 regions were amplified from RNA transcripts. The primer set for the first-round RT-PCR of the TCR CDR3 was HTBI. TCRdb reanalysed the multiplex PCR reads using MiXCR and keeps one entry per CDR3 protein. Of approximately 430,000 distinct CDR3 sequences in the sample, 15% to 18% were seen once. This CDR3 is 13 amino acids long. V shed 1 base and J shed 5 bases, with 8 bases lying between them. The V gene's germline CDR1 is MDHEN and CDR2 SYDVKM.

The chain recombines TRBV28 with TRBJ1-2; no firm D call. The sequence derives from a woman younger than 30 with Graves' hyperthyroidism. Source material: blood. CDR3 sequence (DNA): TGTGCCAGCAGTTTATCTGGTCGTTATGGCTACACCTTC. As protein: CASSLSGRYGYTF.